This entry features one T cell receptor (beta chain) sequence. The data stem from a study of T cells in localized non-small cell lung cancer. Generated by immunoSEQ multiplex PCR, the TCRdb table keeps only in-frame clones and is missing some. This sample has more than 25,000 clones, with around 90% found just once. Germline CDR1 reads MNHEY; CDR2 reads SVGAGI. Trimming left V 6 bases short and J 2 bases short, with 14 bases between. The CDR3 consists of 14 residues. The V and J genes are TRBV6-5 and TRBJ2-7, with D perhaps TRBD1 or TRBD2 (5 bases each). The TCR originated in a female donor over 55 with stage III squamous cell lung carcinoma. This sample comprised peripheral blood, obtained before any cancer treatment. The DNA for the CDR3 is TGTGCCAGCAGCCCGGGGCAGTCCCCCTACGAGCAGTACTTC. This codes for CASSPGQSPYEQYF.